This T cell receptor beta chain emerged from a study of T cell responses to AZD1222 COVID-19 vaccine. Regarding the study as a whole: Spike-specific TCR breadth and depth were elevated following two AZD1222 doses. Most donors were white British and more were female, and clonal diversity was possibly underestimated.

The repertoire was sequenced with immunoSEQ multiplex PCR; TCRdb's copy has only in-frame clones and lacks some. Found here are 110,000 to 150,000 clones, roughly 93% of them singletons; the top ten hold less than 2%. About this clone itself: Its antigen is not known.

The clonotype originates from an adult who received the AZD1222 COVID-19 vaccine. The sample was peripheral blood, taken 28 days after the second AZD1222 dose.

For the CDR3, the DNA is TGCGCCAGCAGCTTGGTACAGGGGGACACATCTGGAAACACCATATATTTT. It encodes CASSLVQGDTSGNTIYF. The V and J genes are TRBV5-1 and TRBJ1-3, with 8 bases that match TRBD1. The CDR3 loop spans 17 amino acids. Trimming cost V 0 bases and J 1 base; bases outside gene matches: 6. Germline CDR1 SGHRS, CDR2 YFSETQ.